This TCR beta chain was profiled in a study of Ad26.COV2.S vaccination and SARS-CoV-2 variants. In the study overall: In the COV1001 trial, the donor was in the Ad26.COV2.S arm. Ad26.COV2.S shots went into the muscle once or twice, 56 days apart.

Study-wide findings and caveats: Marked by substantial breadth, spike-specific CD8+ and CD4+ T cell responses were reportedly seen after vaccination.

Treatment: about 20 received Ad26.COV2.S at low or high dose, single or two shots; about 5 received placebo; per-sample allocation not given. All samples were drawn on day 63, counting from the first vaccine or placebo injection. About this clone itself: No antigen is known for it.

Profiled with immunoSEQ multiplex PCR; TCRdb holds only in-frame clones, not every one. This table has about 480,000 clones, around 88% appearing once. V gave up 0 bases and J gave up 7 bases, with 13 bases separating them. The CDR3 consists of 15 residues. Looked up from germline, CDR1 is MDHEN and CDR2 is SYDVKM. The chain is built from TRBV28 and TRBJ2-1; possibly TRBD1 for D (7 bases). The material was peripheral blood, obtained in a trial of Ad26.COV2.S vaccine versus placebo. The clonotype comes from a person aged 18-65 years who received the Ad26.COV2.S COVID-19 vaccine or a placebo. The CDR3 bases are TGTGCCAGCAGTTTATGGGAGGGGGCGAGGAATGAGCAGTTCTTC. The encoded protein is CASSLWEGARNEQFF.